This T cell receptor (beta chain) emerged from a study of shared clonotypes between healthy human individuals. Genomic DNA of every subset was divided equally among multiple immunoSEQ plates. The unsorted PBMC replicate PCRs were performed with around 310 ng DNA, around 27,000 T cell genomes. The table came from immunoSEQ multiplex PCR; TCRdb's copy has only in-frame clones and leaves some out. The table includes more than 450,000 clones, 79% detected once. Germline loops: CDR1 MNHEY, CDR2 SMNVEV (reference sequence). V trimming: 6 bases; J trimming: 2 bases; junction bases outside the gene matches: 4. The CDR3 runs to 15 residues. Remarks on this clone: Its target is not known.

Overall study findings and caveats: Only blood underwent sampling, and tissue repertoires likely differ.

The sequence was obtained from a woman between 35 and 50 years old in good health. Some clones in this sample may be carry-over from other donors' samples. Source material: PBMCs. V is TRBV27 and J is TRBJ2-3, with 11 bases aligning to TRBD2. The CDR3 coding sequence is TGTGCCAGCAGGGGACTAGCGGAATACACAGATACGCAGTATTTT. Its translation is CASRGLAEYTDTQYF.